This T cell receptor (beta chain) was captured by sequencing in a study of blood T cells in healthy people across ages. With a J-beta primer mix and a sample-barcoded 5' primer, a second PCR ran about 6 to 11 cycles. Each cDNA molecule was tagged by a template-switch adaptor with 12 random nucleotides. One entry per CDR3 protein results from TCRdb running MiXCR on the 5' RACE reads. The sample has some 900,000 distinct CDR3 sequences, about 44% seen once. The CDR3 runs to 15 residues. J was trimmed by 5 bases and V by 5 bases; bases with no gene match: 11. Germline V gene lookup returns CDR1 SGHRS and CDR2 YFSETQ.

The sequencing sample was made of blood. The gene calls are TRBV5-1 and TRBJ2-7, with TRBD1 identical over 9 bases. The sequence was collected from a man younger than 45 in good health. This CDR3 is CASRAGTGLPHEQYF. CDR3 bases: TGCGCCAGCAGGGCCGGGACAGGGCTCCCTCACGAGCAGTACTTC.